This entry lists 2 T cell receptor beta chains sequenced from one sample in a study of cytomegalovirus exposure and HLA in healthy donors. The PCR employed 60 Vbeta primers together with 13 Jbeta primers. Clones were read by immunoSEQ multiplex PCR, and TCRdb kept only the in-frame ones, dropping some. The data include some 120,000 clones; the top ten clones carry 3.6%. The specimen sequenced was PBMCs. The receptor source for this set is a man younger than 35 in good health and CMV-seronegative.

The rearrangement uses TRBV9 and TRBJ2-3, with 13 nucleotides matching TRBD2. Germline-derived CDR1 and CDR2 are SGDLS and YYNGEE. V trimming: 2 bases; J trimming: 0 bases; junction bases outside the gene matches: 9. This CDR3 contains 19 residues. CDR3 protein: CASSVRWTSGRGSTDTQYF. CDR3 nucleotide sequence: TGTGCCAGCAGCGTCCGTTGGACTAGCGGGAGAGGGAGCACAGATACGCAGTATTTT. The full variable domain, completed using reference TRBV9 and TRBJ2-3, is DSGVTQTPKHLITATGQRVTLRCSPRSGDLSVYWYQQSLDQGLQFLIQYYNGEERAKGNILERFSAQQFPDLHSELNLSSLELGDSALYFCASSVRWTSGRGSTDTQYFGPGTRLTVL.

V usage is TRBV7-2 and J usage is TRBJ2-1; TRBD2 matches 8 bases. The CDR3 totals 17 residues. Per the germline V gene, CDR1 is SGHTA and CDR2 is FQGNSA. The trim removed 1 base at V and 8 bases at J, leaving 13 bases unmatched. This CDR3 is CASSLEGRGGSVDEQFF. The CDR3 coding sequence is TGTGCCAGCAGCTTAGAGGGACGGGGGGGATCTGTGGATGAGCAGTTCTTC.